The T cell receptor (beta chain) described here comes from a study of technical replicates of blood from a handful of donors. V dropped 3 bases and J dropped 8 bases, with 10 bases sitting between them. Looked up from germline, CDR1 is SQVTM and CDR2 is ANQGSEA. The CDR3 covers 11 residues. Measured with immunoSEQ multiplex PCR; TCRdb has only the in-frame clones, and not every one. The data show approximately 99,000 clones, nearly 97% seen once. Sequencing used T cells isolated from PBMCs. The J gene is TRBJ1-2, the V gene TRBV29-1; D perhaps matches TRBD1 (5 bases). This receptor was taken from a human donor in good health. The CDR3 sequence: CSVDMGGGYTF. The CDR3 DNA follows: TGCAGCGTTGATATGGGGGGAGGCTACACCTTC. The entire variable domain, with the rest obtained from reference TRBV29-1 and TRBJ1-2, is as follows: SAVISQKPSRDICQRGTSLTIQCQVDSQVTMMFWYRQQPGQSLTLIATANQGSEATYESGFVIDKFPISRPNLTFSTLTVSNMSPEDSSIYLCSVDMGGGYTFGSGTRLTVV.